This TCR beta chain came from a study of cytomegalovirus exposure and HLA in healthy donors. PCR involved 60 Vbeta and 13 Jbeta primers. Assay used: immunoSEQ multiplex PCR; TCRdb lists only in-frame clones, some missing. Here the sample spans 80,000 to 95,000 clones, just under 70% being singletons. Donors were nominally healthy when sampled, though unrecorded immune exposures were likely. The length of the CDR3 is 19 residues. With V trimmed by 1 base and J by 8 bases, 17 bases remained unmatched. The germline V gene encodes CDR1 SGHTA and CDR2 FQGTGA. The chain joins TRBV7-3 to TRBJ2-1; 10 nucleotides line up with TRBD1. The TCR originated in a woman in her fifties or sixties in good health and CMV-seropositive. Input material: PBMCs. This CDR3 is CASSLKGRAGQGLVDEQFF. CDR3 sequence (DNA): TGTGCCAGCAGCTTAAAGGGTAGGGCGGGACAGGGGCTTGTGGATGAGCAGTTCTTC.